These 3 T cell receptor beta chains originate from one sample sequenced in a study of T cells in Graves' hyperthyroidism and ophthalmopathy (dated by TCRdb to 2018 to 2020). Preparation of the library involved multiplex PCR. Sequencing relied on an Illumina HiSeq 2000. TCR beta CDR3 regions were amplified from RNA transcripts. A first-round RT-PCR of the TCR CDR3 used the HTBI primer set with the Qiagen OneStep RT-PCR kit. The public reads were run again by TCRdb, first through fastp at Q25 and then through MiXCR, and only productive beta chains were kept. Merged by CDR3 protein, the rows form single entries marked with the most common genes and DNA. This sample comprises some 350,000 distinct CDR3 sequences, approximately 14% of them detected only once. The top ten hold 28% of the sample. The sample consisted of blood. These receptors originate from a woman under 30 with Graves' hyperthyroidism that later progressed to Graves' ophthalmopathy.

The rearrangement uses TRBV24-1 and TRBJ2-1, with D perhaps TRBD1 or TRBD2 (5 bases each). The CDR3 sequence is 14 residues long. Germline V CDR1 and CDR2: KGHDR, SFDVKD. Trimming removed 10 bases at V and 3 bases at J, with 15 bases between. CDR3 in amino acids: CATGTWGLYNEQFF. The DNA for the CDR3 is TGTGCCACAGGGACGTGGGGCCTCTACAATGAGCAGTTCTTC.

The chain combines TRBV30 with TRBJ1-4, with D unresolved. Germline values: CDR1 GTSNPN, CDR2 SVGIG (reference sequence). The V gene lost 1 base and the J gene lost 1 base, with 10 bases spanning the gap. The CDR3 sequence is 15 residues long. CDR3 DNA sequence: TGTGCCTGGAGTGCTAAGGATGGAACTAATGAAAAACTGTTTTTT. This gives the protein CAWSAKDGTNEKLFF.

This clonotype has just a few counts. V usage is TRBV28 and J usage is TRBJ2-7; D is perhaps TRBD2 (6 bases). Deletions cut 3 bases from V and 4 bases from J, with 22 bases between. The CDR3 contains 17 residues. Germline CDR1 reads MDHEN; CDR2 reads SYDVKM. CDR3 region: CASSFPTPGGLVYEQYF. Written as DNA, the CDR3 is TGTGCCAGCAGTTTCCCCACGCCCGGGGGTTTGGTTTACGAGCAGTACTTC.